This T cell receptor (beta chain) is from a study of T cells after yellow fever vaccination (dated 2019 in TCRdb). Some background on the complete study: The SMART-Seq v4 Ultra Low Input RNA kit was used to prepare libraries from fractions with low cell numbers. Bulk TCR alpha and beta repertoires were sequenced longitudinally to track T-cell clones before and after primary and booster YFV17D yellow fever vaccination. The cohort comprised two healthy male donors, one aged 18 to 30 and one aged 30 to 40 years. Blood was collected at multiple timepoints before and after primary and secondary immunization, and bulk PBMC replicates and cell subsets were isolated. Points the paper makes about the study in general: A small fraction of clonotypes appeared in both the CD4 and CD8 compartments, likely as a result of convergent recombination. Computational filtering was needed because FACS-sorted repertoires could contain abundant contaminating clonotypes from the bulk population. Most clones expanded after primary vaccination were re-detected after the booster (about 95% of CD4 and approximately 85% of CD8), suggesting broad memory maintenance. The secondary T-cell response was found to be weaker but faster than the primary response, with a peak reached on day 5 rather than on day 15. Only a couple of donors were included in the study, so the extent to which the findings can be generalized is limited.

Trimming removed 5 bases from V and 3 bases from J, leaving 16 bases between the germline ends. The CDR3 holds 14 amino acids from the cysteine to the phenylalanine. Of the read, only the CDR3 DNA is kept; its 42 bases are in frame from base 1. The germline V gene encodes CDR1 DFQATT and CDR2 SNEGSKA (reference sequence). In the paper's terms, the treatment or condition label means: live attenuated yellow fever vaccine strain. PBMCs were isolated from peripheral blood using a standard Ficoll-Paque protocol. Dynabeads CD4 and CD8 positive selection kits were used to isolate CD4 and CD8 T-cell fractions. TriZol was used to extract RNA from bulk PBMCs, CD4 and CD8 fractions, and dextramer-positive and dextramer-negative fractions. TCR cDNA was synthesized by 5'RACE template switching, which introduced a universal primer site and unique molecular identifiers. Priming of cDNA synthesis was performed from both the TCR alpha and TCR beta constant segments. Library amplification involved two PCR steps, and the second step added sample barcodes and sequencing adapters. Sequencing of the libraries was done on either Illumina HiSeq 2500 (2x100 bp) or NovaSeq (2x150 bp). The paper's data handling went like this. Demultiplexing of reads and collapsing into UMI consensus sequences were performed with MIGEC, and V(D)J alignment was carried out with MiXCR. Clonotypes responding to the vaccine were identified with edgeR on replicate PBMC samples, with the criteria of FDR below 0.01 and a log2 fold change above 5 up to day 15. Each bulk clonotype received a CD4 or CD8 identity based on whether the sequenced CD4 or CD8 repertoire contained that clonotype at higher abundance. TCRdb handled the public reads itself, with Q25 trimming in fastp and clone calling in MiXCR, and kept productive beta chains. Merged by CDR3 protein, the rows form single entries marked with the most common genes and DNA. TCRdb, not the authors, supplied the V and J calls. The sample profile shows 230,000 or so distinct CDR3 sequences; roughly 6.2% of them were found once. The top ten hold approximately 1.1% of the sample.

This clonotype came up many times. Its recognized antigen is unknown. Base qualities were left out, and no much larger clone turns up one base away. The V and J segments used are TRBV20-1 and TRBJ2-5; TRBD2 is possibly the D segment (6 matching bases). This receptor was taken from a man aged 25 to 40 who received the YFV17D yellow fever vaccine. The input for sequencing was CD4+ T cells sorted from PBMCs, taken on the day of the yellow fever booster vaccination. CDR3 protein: CSAGFGGSKETQYF. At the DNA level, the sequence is TGCAGTGCTGGGTTTGGAGGGTCAAAAGAGACCCAGTACTTC.